The next 26 T cell receptor beta chains were all read from a single sample in a study of T-cell memory formation after mild COVID-19 (dated by TCRdb to the early 2020s). Libraries were prepared through 5' RACE. The run used an Illumina NovaSeq 6000. TCRdb itself trimmed the public reads at Q25 with fastp, ran MiXCR and retained productive beta chains. Each CDR3 protein appears once, grouped with its most common genes and DNA. In this sample the table shows some 45,000 distinct CDR3 sequences, roughly a quarter of which occur a single time. Approximately 40% of the sample is held by the ten biggest clonotypes. The specimen sequenced was PBMCs or a T cell subset sorted from them (not recorded which). These receptors were obtained from a man between 18 and 35 years old who had mild COVID-19 (a few samples of this study predate the infection). The sample titles of this study are shuffled in the database, so cell type and time point are left out; the donor was told from shared clones.

This clonotype appeared a few times. V gene TRBV13 combines with J gene TRBJ2-4; D is ambiguous. V shed 2 bases and J shed 0 bases, with 8 bases lying between them. The germline gives CDR1 PRHDT, CDR2 FYEKMQ (reference sequence). The CDR3 runs to 15 residues. This CDR3 is CASSLSELAKNIQYF. The CDR3 nucleotides are TGTGCCAGCAGCTTATCGGAGCTAGCCAAAAACATTCAGTACTTC.

The rearrangement links TRBV5-4 to TRBJ2-3; D possibly matches TRBD1 or TRBD2 (6 bases each). The CDR3 contains 15 residues. From germline, CDR1 is SGHNT and CDR2 YYREEE (reference sequence). V was cut by 5 bases and J by 4 bases, with 17 bases left in between. As DNA, the CDR3 is TGTGCCAGCAGGCCTGCGTCGGGGGCCCCAGATACGCAGTATTTT. It codes for CASRPASGAPDTQYF.

This sequence joins TRBV28 and TRBJ2-5; TRBD2 matches at 8 bases. J lost 1 base, V lost 8 bases, and 6 bases had no gene match. Per the germline V gene, CDR1 is MDHEN and CDR2 is SYDVKM. The CDR3 consists of 14 residues. The CDR3 DNA follows: TGTGCCAGCCAGGCACTAGCGGTCCAAGAGACCCAGTACTTC. Its protein product is CASQALAVQETQYF.

V and J are TRBV7-9 and TRBJ1-2; TRBD1 might be the D (5 bases). This CDR3 is built from 14 residues. Trimming left V 1 base short and J 8 bases short, with 14 bases between. Germline lookup yields CDR1 SEHNR and CDR2 FQNEAQ (reference sequence). The CDR3 bases are TGTGCCAGCAGCTTAGGATCGGCAGGGAAGGGCTACACCTTC. This codes for CASSLGSAGKGYTF.

This chain uses TRBV6-2 or TRBV6-3 with TRBJ2-5; D not resolved. Per the germline V gene, CDR1 is MNHEY and CDR2 is SVGEGT. This CDR3 spans 12 amino acids. V dropped 5 bases and J dropped 7 bases, with 11 bases sitting between them. The CDR3 coding sequence is TGTGCCAGCAGTCCACCCCTCGGGACCCAGTACTTC. Its protein product is CASSPPLGTQYF.

The CDR3 bases are TGCGCCAGCAGCCAACCGACAGGGGCGCACGTAAATGAGCAGTTCTTC. Encoded protein: CASSQPTGAHVNEQFF. V usage is TRBV4-1 and J usage is TRBJ2-1, with TRBD1 matching over 8 bases. The V gene's germline CDR1 is MGHRA and CDR2 YSYEKL. V lost 2 bases and J lost 7; bases outside the gene matches: 10. There are 16 residues in the CDR3.

The rearrangement joins TRBV9 to TRBJ2-6; 10 positions agree with TRBD2. The germline V gene encodes CDR1 SGDLS and CDR2 YYNGEE. V gave up 3 bases and J gave up 12 bases; unmatched junction bases: 9. This CDR3 region has 15 residues. CDR3 bases: TGTGCCAGCAGCGACGGGCTAGCGGGGGAGGGCGTCCTGACTTTC. Protein sequence: CASSDGLAGEGVLTF.

The rearrangement joins TRBV7-9 to TRBJ2-3; 9 bases align to TRBD1. The germline V gene has CDR1 SEHNR and CDR2 FQNEAQ (reference sequence). V shed 7 bases and J 4 bases; nucleotides not matched to a gene: 9. This CDR3 region has 15 residues. CDR3 coding DNA: TGTGCCAGCACCACGGACAGGGGACTCGCAGATACGCAGTATTTT. Its protein is CASTTDRGLADTQYF.

The chain uses TRBV5-1 and TRBJ2-1; 9 bases are shared with TRBD1. Germline loops: CDR1 SGHRS, CDR2 YFSETQ. The CDR3 runs 15 residues. V was clipped by 0 bases and J by 10 bases; unmatched bases: 8. This CDR3 reads CASSLVRTGATEQFF. The CDR3 DNA reads as TGCGCCAGCAGCTTGGTTAGGACAGGGGCGACGGAGCAGTTCTTC. The full variable domain, completed using reference TRBV5-1 and TRBJ2-1, is KAGVTQTPRYLIKTRGQQVTLSCSPISGHRSVSWYQQTPGQGLQFLFEYFSETQRNKGNFPGRFSGRQFSNSRSEMNVSTLELGDSALYLCASSLVRTGATEQFFGPGTRLTVL.

The chain uses TRBV9 and TRBJ1-4; TRBD1 is a possible D gene (5 bases). CDR3 length: 15 amino acids. Trimming stripped 4 bases from V and 0 bases from J, with 10 bases between. CDR1 is SGDLS, CDR2 YYNGEE, per germline. CDR3 in amino acids: CASSTRQTTNEKLFF. As DNA, the CDR3 is TGTGCCAGCAGCACCCGACAGACAACTAATGAAAAACTGTTTTTT.

This clonotype has only a few counts. The genes are TRBV7-6 and TRBJ1-1; the match to TRBD1 covers 7 bases. This CDR3 is built from 15 residues. Looked up from germline, CDR1 is SGHVS and CDR2 is FNYEAQ. The J segment lost 4 bases and the V segment lost 4 bases, leaving 9 bases of the junction unmatched. The CDR3 DNA is TGTGCCAGCAGCTGGAAGACAGGGCCGGGCACTGAAGCTTTCTTT. This codes for CASSWKTGPGTEAFF.

This clonotype was seen a few times. The chain combines TRBV12-5 with TRBJ2-7, with TRBD2 identical over 7 bases. V lost 8 bases and J lost 3; bases outside the gene matches: 7. In germline, CDR1 is LGHNT, CDR2 FRNRAP. This CDR3 contains 13 residues. CDR3 bases: TGTGCTAGTCAGGGCGGGGGAGGCTACGAGCAGTACTTC. It yields the protein CASQGGGGYEQYF. Full variable domain (missing parts from reference TRBV12-5 and TRBJ2-7): DARVTQTPRHKVTEMGQEVTMRCQPILGHNTVFWYRQTMMQGLELLAYFRNRAPLDDSGMPKDRFSAEMPDATLATLKIQPSEPRDSAVYFCASQGGGGYEQYFGPGTRLTVT.

The rearrangement links TRBV9 to TRBJ2-3; D is possibly TRBD1 (5 bases). Per germline, CDR1 SGDLS and CDR2 YYNGEE. This CDR3 is 16 amino acids long. With 1 base removed from V and 2 bases from J, the gap between germline ends came to 14 bases. The CDR3 is CASSVRTLNPTDTQYF. The CDR3 DNA reads TGTGCCAGCAGCGTAAGGACACTAAACCCCACAGATACGCAGTATTTT.

The chain links TRBV19 to TRBJ2-7, with TRBD1 identical over 9 bases. CDR3 length equals 14 residues. Per the germline V gene, CDR1 is LNHDA and CDR2 is SQIVND (reference sequence). Trimming cost V 4 bases and J 5 bases; bases outside gene matches: 6. For the CDR3, the DNA is TGTGCCAGTAGTAGGAGGGACAGGGTACACGAGCAGTACTTC. Residues: CASSRRDRVHEQYF.

V is TRBV9 and J is TRBJ1-3; no definite D call. V was trimmed by 1 base and J by 8 bases, leaving 13 bases between them. The V gene's germline CDR1 is SGDLS and CDR2 YYNGEE. The CDR3 spans 14 residues. The CDR3 bases are TGTGCCAGCAGCGTATGGGAGGGCCTCGACACCATATATTTT. Translation: CASSVWEGLDTIYF.

The rearrangement joins TRBV27 to TRBJ2-5; 12 bases line up with TRBD1. The CDR3 contains 16 residues. Germline V gene sequence: CDR1 MNHEY, CDR2 SMNVEV (reference sequence). Trimming took 3 bases from V and 4 from J; bases not matched to a gene: 6. CDR3 in DNA: TGTGCCAGCAGTTTGATGGGACAGGGGGCTGGAGAGACCCAGTACTTC. Translating gives CASSLMGQGAGETQYF.

Only a few counts were recorded for this clonotype. V is TRBV27 and J is TRBJ1-2, with TRBD1 matching over 9 bases. Unmatched junction bases numbered 6, after V lost 3 bases and J lost 7 bases. The CDR3 spans 14 residues. The germline gives CDR1 MNHEY, CDR2 SMNVEV (reference sequence). The CDR3 sequence is CASSLSWGQGGYTF. Written as DNA, the CDR3 is TGTGCCAGCAGTTTGTCGTGGGGACAGGGTGGCTACACCTTC.

The J gene is TRBJ2-7, the V gene TRBV4-3, with TRBD1 matching over 7 bases. With V trimmed by 0 bases and J by 2 bases, 4 bases remained unmatched. CDR1 and CDR2 from the germline V gene are LGHNA and YSLEER. The CDR3 length is 15 residues. Written as DNA, the CDR3 is TGCGCCAGCAGCCAAGAGCAAAGGGGGCCCTACGAGCAGTACGTC. Encoded protein: CASSQEQRGPYEQYV.

This clonotype was picked up a small number of times. This sequence joins TRBV4-1 and TRBJ2-4, with D possibly being TRBD2 (5 bases). Germline lookup yields CDR1 MGHRA and CDR2 YSYEKL. Trimming shortened V by 2 bases and J by 6 bases, and 14 bases separated the two germline ends. CDR3 length equals 15 residues. As DNA, the CDR3 is TGCGCCAGCAGCCAAATGGGAGTAAATGGAAACATTCAGTACTTC. Protein product: CASSQMGVNGNIQYF.

A few counts support this clonotype. This chain links TRBV12-3 or TRBV12-4 with TRBJ2-1; 9 bases fit TRBD2. The CDR3 runs to 13 residues. J gave up 7 bases and V 10 bases, and 8 bases lay outside the gene matches. As DNA, the CDR3 is TGTGCCACCGCCCCTAGCGGGGTGAATGAGCAGTTCTTC. Encoded protein: CATAPSGVNEQFF.

This clonotype has a handful of counts. This chain links TRBV2 with TRBJ1-1, with no clear D. Germline V gene sequence: CDR1 SNHLY, CDR2 FYNNEI. This CDR3 spans 14 amino acids. V was pared by 3 bases and J by 0 bases, with 8 bases between. CDR3 sequence: CASSEEGLNTEAFF. The CDR3 DNA reads TGTGCCAGCAGTGAGGAAGGACTGAACACTGAAGCTTTCTTT.

This clonotype was observed a handful of times. This sequence joins TRBV4-1 and TRBJ2-1; 9 positions match TRBD2. V trimming: 2 bases; J trimming: 2 bases; junction bases outside the gene matches: 4. Germline CDR1 is MGHRA and CDR2 is YSYEKL. This CDR3 has 16 residues. The CDR3 reads CASSQLGTSTYNEQFF. The CDR3 nucleotides read TGCGCCAGCAGCCAACTCGGGACTAGCACCTACAATGAGCAGTTCTTC.

The rearrangement links TRBV7-9 to TRBJ1-3; D ambiguous. This CDR3 is built from 14 residues. The V gene lost 4 bases and the J gene lost 8 bases, with 15 bases spanning the gap. Germline V CDR1 and CDR2: SEHNR, FQNEAQ (reference sequence). CDR3: CASSSIHGFDTIYF. CDR3 DNA: TGTGCCAGCAGCTCCATCCACGGGTTCGACACCATATATTTT.

The chain couples TRBV27 to TRBJ1-2; D unclear. Germline CDR1 MNHEY, CDR2 SMNVEV (reference sequence). V was clipped by 3 bases and J by 2 bases, with 10 bases between them. The CDR3 loop spans 14 amino acids. The CDR3 nucleotides read TGTGCCAGCAGTTTGGTCTCTGGGAACTATGGCTACACCTTC. This encodes CASSLVSGNYGYTF.

The V and J genes are TRBV4-2 and TRBJ2-2; no reliable D call. CDR1 and CDR2 from the germline V gene are LGHNA and YNFKEQ. V gave up 1 base and J gave up 0 bases, with 6 bases separating them. CDR3 size: 15 residues. CDR3 DNA sequence: TGTGCCAGCAGCCAAGTCGCGGCGAACACCGGGGAGCTGTTTTTT. Translation: CASSQVAANTGELFF.

The CDR3 loop is CASSLVLAGTEQFF. DNA of the CDR3: TGTGCCAGCAGTTTGGTCCTAGCGGGGACTGAGCAGTTCTTC. This chain links TRBV12-3 or TRBV12-4 with TRBJ2-1; 9 nucleotides line up with TRBD2. The V and J ends lost 3 bases and 9 bases, in that order; junction bases with no gene match: 6. The CDR3 contains 14 residues.